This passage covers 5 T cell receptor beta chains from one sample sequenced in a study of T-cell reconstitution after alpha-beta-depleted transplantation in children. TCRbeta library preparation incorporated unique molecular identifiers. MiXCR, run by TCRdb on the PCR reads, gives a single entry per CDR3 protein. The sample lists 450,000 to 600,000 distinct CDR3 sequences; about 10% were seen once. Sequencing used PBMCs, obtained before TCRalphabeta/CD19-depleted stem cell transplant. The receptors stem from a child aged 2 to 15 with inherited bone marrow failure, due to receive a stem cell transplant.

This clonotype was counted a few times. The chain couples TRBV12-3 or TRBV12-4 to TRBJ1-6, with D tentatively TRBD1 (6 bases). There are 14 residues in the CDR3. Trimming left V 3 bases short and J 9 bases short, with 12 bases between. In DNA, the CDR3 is TGTGCCAGCAGTTTCGCAGGGGTCGGTTCACCCCTCCACTTT. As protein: CASSFAGVGSPLHF.

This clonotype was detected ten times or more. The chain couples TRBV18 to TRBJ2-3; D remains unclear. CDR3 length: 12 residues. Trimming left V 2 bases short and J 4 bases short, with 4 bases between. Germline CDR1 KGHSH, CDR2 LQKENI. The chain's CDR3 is CASSPSADTQYF. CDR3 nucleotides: TGTGCCAGCTCACCAAGCGCAGATACGCAGTATTTT.

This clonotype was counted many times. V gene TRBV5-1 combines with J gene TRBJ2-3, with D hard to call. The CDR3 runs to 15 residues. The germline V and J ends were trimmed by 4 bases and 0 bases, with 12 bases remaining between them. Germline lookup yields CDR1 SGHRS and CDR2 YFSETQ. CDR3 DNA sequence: TGCGCCAGCAGCCCTCGGACCCTTAGCACAGATACGCAGTATTTT. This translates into CASSPRTLSTDTQYF.

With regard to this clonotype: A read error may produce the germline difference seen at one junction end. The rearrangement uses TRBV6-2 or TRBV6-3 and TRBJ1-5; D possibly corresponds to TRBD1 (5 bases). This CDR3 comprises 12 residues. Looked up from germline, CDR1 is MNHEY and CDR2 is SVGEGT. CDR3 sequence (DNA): TGTGCCAGCAGTCCCCGGGGGGAGCCCCGGCATTTT. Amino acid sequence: CASSPRGEPRHF.

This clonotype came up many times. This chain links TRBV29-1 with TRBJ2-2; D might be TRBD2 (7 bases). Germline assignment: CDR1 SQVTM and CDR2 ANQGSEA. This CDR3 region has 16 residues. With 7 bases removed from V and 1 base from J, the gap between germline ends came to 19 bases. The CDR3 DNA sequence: TGCAGCGCCGCGACTGGCGGGGGCGGGAACACCGGGGAGCTGTTTTTT. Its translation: CSAATGGGGNTGELFF.